These 7 T cell receptor beta chains were all obtained from the same sample, sequenced in a study of cytomegalovirus exposure and HLA in healthy donors. PCR employed 60 Vbeta and 13 Jbeta primers. Assay: immunoSEQ multiplex PCR; the TCRdb copy retains only in-frame clones and omits some. The repertoire holds about 120,000 clones, with 70% to 85% as singletons. The sequencing input was PBMCs. These receptors came from a man between 35 and 55 years old in good health and CMV-seropositive.

The chain employs TRBV6-1 and TRBJ1-2, with TRBD1 matching over 7 bases. The CDR3 loop spans 14 amino acids. V dropped 6 bases and J dropped 4; count of bases not matched to a gene: 8. Looked up from germline, CDR1 is MNHNS and CDR2 is SASEGT. Written as DNA, the CDR3 is TGTGCCAGCAGGCCGACAGGGAGCAGCTATGGCTACACCTTC. It yields the protein CASRPTGSSYGYTF.

The chain is built from TRBV7-8 and TRBJ1-1, with D possibly being TRBD1 (6 bases). V was pared by 5 bases and J by 1 base, with 11 bases between. The CDR3 consists of 14 residues. CDR1 is SGHVS and CDR2 is FQNEAQ in the germline V gene. CDR3 coding DNA: TGTGCCAGCAGCATCGGACAGCCGAACACTGAAGCTTTCTTT. Translated: CASSIGQPNTEAFF.

This rearrangement joins TRBV11-3 to TRBJ1-4, with a weak D call TRBD1 (5 bases). Between the trimmed V and J ends, which lost 4 bases and 8 bases, there was a span of 20 bases. The CDR3 consists of 16 residues. CDR1 and CDR2 (germline): SGHNT, YENEEA. CDR3 sequence (DNA): TGTGCCAGCAGCTATTTAGGGGAAGGGGCCAGCGAAAAACTGTTTTTT. Protein product: CASSYLGEGASEKLFF.

The V call is TRBV29-1, the J call TRBJ2-2; D is unresolved. Looked up from germline, CDR1 is SQVTM and CDR2 is ANQGSEA. The CDR3 has 14 residues. The ends were cut back, 6 bases at V and 0 bases at J, with 11 bases in the middle. The CDR3 nucleotides read TGCAGCGTGAGGTCCCAGACGAACACCGGGGAGCTGTTTTTT. Residues: CSVRSQTNTGELFF.

V gene TRBV19 combines with J gene TRBJ1-3, with D possibly TRBD1 on 6 matching bases. V was clipped by 6 bases and J by 4 bases, with 19 bases between them. The germline CDR1 and CDR2 sequences are LNHDA and SQIVND (reference sequence). This CDR3 has 16 amino acids. CDR3 sequence (DNA): TGTGCCAGTAGAACCCGGGACAAAGAAAAAGGAAACACCATATATTTT. Translation: CASRTRDKEKGNTIYF. Using reference TRBV19 and TRBJ1-3 for the parts outside the CDR3, the full variable domain is DGGITQSPKYLFRKEGQNVTLSCEQNLNHDAMYWYRQDPGQGLRLIYYSQIVNDFQKGDIAEGYSVSREKKESFPLTVTSAQKNPTAFYLCASRTRDKEKGNTIYFGEGSWLTVV.

The rearrangement links TRBV7-9 to TRBJ2-2; TRBD1 matches at 9 bases. The CDR3 spans 16 residues. V gave up 2 bases and J gave up 7 bases; unmatched junction bases: 8. Per the germline V gene, CDR1 is SEHNR and CDR2 is FQNEAQ (reference sequence). CDR3 sequence (DNA): TGTGCCAGCAGCTTAACACCGGGACAGGGTGTCGGGGAGCTGTTTTTT. Residues: CASSLTPGQGVGELFF.

This rearrangement joins TRBV30 to TRBJ2-7, with 7 nucleotides matching TRBD1. This CDR3 is 19 amino acids long. V shed 2 bases, J shed 0 bases, and the junction held 19 bases outside the gene matches. Germline CDR1 GTSNPN, CDR2 SVGIG (reference sequence). The CDR3 here is CAWSSLYVPGQTRSYEQYF. The CDR3 coding sequence is TGTGCCTGGAGTTCTCTATACGTCCCGGGACAGACTCGCTCCTACGAGCAGTACTTC.